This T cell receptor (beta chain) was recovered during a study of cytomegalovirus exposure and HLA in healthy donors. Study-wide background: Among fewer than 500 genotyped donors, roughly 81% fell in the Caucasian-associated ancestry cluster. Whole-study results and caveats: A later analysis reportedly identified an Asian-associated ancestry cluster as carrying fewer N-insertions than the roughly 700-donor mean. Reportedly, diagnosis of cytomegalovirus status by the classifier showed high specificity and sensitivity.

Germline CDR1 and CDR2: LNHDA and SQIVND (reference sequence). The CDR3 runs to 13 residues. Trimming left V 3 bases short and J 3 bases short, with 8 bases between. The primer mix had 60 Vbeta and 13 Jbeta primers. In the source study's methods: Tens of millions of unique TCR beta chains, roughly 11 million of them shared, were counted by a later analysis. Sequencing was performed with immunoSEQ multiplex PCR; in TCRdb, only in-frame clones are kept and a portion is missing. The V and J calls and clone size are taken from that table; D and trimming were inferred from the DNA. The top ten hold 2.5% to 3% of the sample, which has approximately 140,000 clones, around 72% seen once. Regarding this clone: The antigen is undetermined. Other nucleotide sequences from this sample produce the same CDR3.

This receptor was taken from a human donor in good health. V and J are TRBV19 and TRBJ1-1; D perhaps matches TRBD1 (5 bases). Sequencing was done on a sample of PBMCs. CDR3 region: CASSIQGYTEAFF. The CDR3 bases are TGTGCCAGTAGTATTCAGGGATACACTGAAGCTTTCTTT.